Presented here are 12 T cell receptor beta chains from one specimen sequenced in a study of T cells after yellow fever vaccination. TCRdb redid the calling of the 5' RACE reads with MiXCR, one entry per CDR3 protein. The sample has some 320,000 distinct CDR3 sequences, approximately 4.5% seen once; the top ten hold approximately 20%. The sample was PBMCs, taken 15 days after the yellow fever booster vaccination. Receptor source: a man younger than 30 who received the YFV17D yellow fever vaccine.

The sample holds many counts of this clonotype. This rearrangement joins TRBV12-3 or TRBV12-4 to TRBJ2-3; 7 bases line up with TRBD1. V was clipped by 6 bases and J by 0 bases; unmatched bases: 3. CDR3 length equals 14 residues. CDR3 protein: CASRGTASTDTQYF. CDR3 coding DNA: TGTGCCAGCAGGGGGACAGCTAGCACAGATACGCAGTATTTT.

This sequence joins TRBV19 and TRBJ2-1, with TRBD1 matching over 8 bases. Trimming took 4 bases from V and 7 from J; bases not matched to a gene: 0. CDR3 length equals 12 residues. Per the germline V gene, CDR1 is LNHDA and CDR2 is SQIVND (reference sequence). CDR3 sequence: CASSNRGNEQFF. CDR3 bases: TGTGCCAGTAGTAACAGGGGGAATGAGCAGTTCTTC.

This clonotype has at least ten counts. The chain combines TRBV20-1 with TRBJ2-3, with 10 bases matching TRBD2. Trimming took 6 bases from V and 6 from J; bases not matched to a gene: 6. CDR1 and CDR2 (germline): DFQATT, SNEGSKA (reference sequence). The CDR3 length is 13 residues. CDR3 protein: CSAASGRGDTQYF. The CDR3 DNA is TGCAGTGCGGCTAGCGGGAGAGGGGATACGCAGTATTTT.

This clonotype has only a few counts. V and J are TRBV12-2 and TRBJ2-2; the table's D call of TRBD1 was not tested on the DNA. TRBV12-2 is an annotated pseudogene. This CDR3 spans 16 amino acids. CDR3 loop: CASRRRASWNTGELFF. CDR3 DNA sequence: TGTGCAAGTCGCCGACGGGCGTCGTGGAACACCGGGGAGCTGTTTTTT.

This clonotype came up once. This could be a read error, since a much larger clone is one nucleotide away. Likely a read error: the CDR3 ends without its conserved phenylalanine or tryptophan. CDR3 DNA sequence: TGTGCTAGCAGCGAGCTAGGGGACGCGAGGCGGCAGTTCTCC. Translation: CASSELGDARRQFS. The gene calls are TRBV7-7 and TRBJ2-1; TRBD1 or TRBD2 may be the D gene (5 bases each). From germline, CDR1 is SSHAT and CDR2 FNYEAQ (reference sequence). The CDR3 length is 14 residues.

This clonotype was observed many times. V and J are TRBV5-5 and TRBJ2-1; D perhaps matches TRBD2 (6 bases). V lost 2 bases and J lost 2, with 14 bases in between. In germline, CDR1 is SGHKS, CDR2 YYEKEE (reference sequence). The CDR3 runs to 16 residues. DNA of the CDR3: TGTGCCAGCAGCTTAGTAGGAGGGGCGGCCTACAATGAGCAGTTCTTC. It specifies CASSLVGGAAYNEQFF.

Comments on this clonotype: This may come from a read error, since a much larger clone is one base off. The rearrangement uses TRBV7-3 and TRBJ2-7; D is perhaps TRBD1 or TRBD2 (5 bases each). The germline V gene encodes CDR1 SGHTA and CDR2 FQGTGA. Trimming took 4 bases from V and 6 from J, leaving 13 bases between them. This CDR3 is 13 amino acids long. The DNA for the CDR3 is TGTGCCAGCAGCTCGGGACCGAACTCCGAGCAGTACGTC. Its translation is CASSSGPNSEQYV.

This clonotype was detected ten times or more. This sequence joins TRBV5-1 and TRBJ2-5; possible D gene TRBD2, 5 bases. Deletions cut 2 bases from V and 5 bases from J, with 16 bases between. Germline V gives CDR1 SGHRS, CDR2 YFSETQ. The CDR3 runs 15 residues. The CDR3, as DNA: TGCGCCAGCAGCTTCGAGGGCCCCAGGTCGGAGACCCAGTACTTC. This gives the protein CASSFEGPRSETQYF.

The rearrangement uses TRBV6-1 and TRBJ2-5, with D perhaps matching TRBD2 (6 bases). Trimming took 0 bases from V and 0 from J, leaving 14 bases between them. CDR1 is MNHNS, CDR2 SASEGT, per germline. CDR3 size: 17 residues. This CDR3 is CASSEAAGSGYQETQYF. In nucleotides, the CDR3 is TGTGCCAGCAGTGAAGCGGCGGGGAGTGGGTACCAAGAGACCCAGTACTTC.

This clonotype was seen only a few times. V usage is TRBV5-1 and J usage is TRBJ1-3; D gene uncertain. Germline V CDR1 and CDR2: SGHRS, YFSETQ. The V and J ends lost 0 bases and 0 bases respectively, with 7 bases between them. The CDR3 spans 15 residues. CDR3 nucleotide sequence: TGCGCCAGCAGCTTGGACCAATTCTCTGGAAACACCATATATTTT. It yields the protein CASSLDQFSGNTIYF.

This clonotype was seen many times. The chain is built from TRBV24-1 and TRBJ2-7; the D is unclear. Trimming removed 5 bases at V and 6 bases at J, with 19 bases between. Germline values: CDR1 KGHDR, CDR2 SFDVKD. This CDR3 spans 15 amino acids. The CDR3: CATSVVLVPKFEQYV. The CDR3 DNA reads TGTGCCACCAGTGTAGTTCTCGTGCCGAAGTTCGAGCAGTACGTC.

This clonotype was counted ten times or more. The gene calls are TRBV5-6 and TRBJ2-7; maybe TRBD2 (5 bases). CDR1 is SGHDT and CDR2 is YYEEEE in the germline V gene. The CDR3 is made up of 11 amino acids. Deletions cut 6 bases from V and 5 bases from J, with 9 bases between. CDR3 loop: CASTWGDEQYF. CDR3 sequence (DNA): TGTGCCAGCACCTGGGGAGACGAGCAGTACTTC.